Each of the 4 T cell receptor beta chains below was sequenced from the same sample in a study of cytomegalovirus exposure and HLA in healthy donors. Primers included in the PCR were 60 Vbeta and 13 Jbeta primers. Repertoires were generated with immunoSEQ multiplex PCR, while TCRdb's copy carries only in-frame clones and drops some. The sample includes some 180,000 clones, about 86% seen only once; the top ten take about 1.7%. The specimen sequenced was PBMCs. These receptors all come from a middle-aged man in good health and CMV-seropositive.

The chain combines TRBV7-9 with TRBJ2-5, with D unclear. The CDR3 loop spans 13 amino acids. Per the germline V gene, CDR1 is SEHNR and CDR2 is FQNEAQ (reference sequence). Trimming left V 2 bases short and J 5 bases short, with 9 bases between. The DNA for the CDR3 is TGTGCCAGCAGCTTAACGGTCAGGGAGACCCAGTACTTC. It encodes CASSLTVRETQYF.

This clone was counted once. The chain uses TRBV28 and TRBJ2-5, with D perhaps matching TRBD2 (5 bases). The CDR3 is 13 residues long. Germline assignment: CDR1 MDHEN and CDR2 SYDVKM. V was trimmed by 5 bases and J by 4 bases, leaving 11 bases between them. The CDR3 bases are TGTGCCAGCAGTCCCGCGGCGGGAGAGACCCAGTACTTC. Protein: CASSPAAGETQYF.

The table lists this clone with a count of one. The chain is built from TRBV15 and TRBJ2-4; 8 bases are shared with TRBD2. The CDR3 has 17 amino acids. Germline V gene lookup returns CDR1 LNHNV and CDR2 YYDKDF (reference sequence). The V gene end was trimmed by 1 base and the J gene end by 3 bases; junction bases not matched to a gene: 8. The CDR3 DNA reads as TGTGCCACCAGCAGAGGGCCCAGCGGGAGCGACAAAAACATTCAGTACTTC. Translation: CATSRGPSGSDKNIQYF.

The chain joins TRBV5-5 to TRBJ1-1, with D possibly TRBD1 on 5 matching bases. The V and J ends lost 4 bases and 0 bases respectively, with 13 bases between them. The CDR3 length is 15 residues. Germline loops: CDR1 SGHKS, CDR2 YYEKEE (reference sequence). DNA of the CDR3: TGTGCCAGCAGCGGGCAGGGCTTCATGAACACTGAAGCTTTCTTT. Its protein is CASSGQGFMNTEAFF.